The 29 T cell receptor beta chains listed next were all sequenced from one sample in a study of metastatic and nonmetastatic thyroid tumors. None of the patients had undergone any treatment ahead of thyroid surgery. TCRdb re-called the PCR reads through MiXCR. The table records about 18,000 clones, more than 30% of them present only once. The sample was tumor tissue. The receptor set was obtained from a male donor with papillary thyroid cancer or a benign thyroid nodule (not recorded which). Some clones in this sample may be carry-over from other donors' samples.

By share of the sample, this clone is medium-sized. The rearrangement joins TRBV6-4 to TRBJ1-1; the match to TRBD1 covers 9 bases. V gave up 7 bases and J gave up 6 bases; unmatched junction bases: 12. Germline values: CDR1 MRHNA, CDR2 SNTAGT. The CDR3 has 15 amino acids. In DNA, the CDR3 is TGTGCCAGCACCTTCCTCCGGACAGGGGTCCCTGAAGCTTTCTTT. Encoded protein: CASTFLRTGVPEAFF.

A few counts support this clone. An end of the junction does not agree with germline; a read error may underlie this. This chain uses TRBV6-1 with TRBJ2-2; 7 nucleotides match TRBD1. The CDR3 is made up of 15 amino acids. Germline-derived CDR1 and CDR2 are MNHNS and SASEGT. For the CDR3, the DNA is TGTGCCAGTCATCGGGACAGCACGAACACCGGGGATCTGTTTTTT. Protein product: CASHRDSTNTGDLFF.

The chain recombines TRBV20-1 with TRBJ2-5; the D gene could be TRBD1 or TRBD2 (5 bases each). Germline V lookup: CDR1 DFQATT, CDR2 SNEGSKA (reference sequence). The CDR3 spans 13 residues. Between the trimmed V and J ends, which lost 6 bases and 5 bases, there was a span of 16 bases. CDR3 in amino acids: CSAQGGGLETQYF. The CDR3, as DNA: TGCAGTGCCCAAGGTGGGGGTTTGGAGACCCAGTACTTC.

Many counts were recorded for this clone. This chain joins TRBV2 and TRBJ2-7; maybe TRBD2 (6 bases). Germline CDR1 reads SNHLY; CDR2 reads FYNNEI. The CDR3 is 15 residues long. V was trimmed by 7 bases and J by 5 bases, leaving 21 bases between them. CDR3: CASTPYAAGSNEQYF. CDR3 in DNA: TGTGCCAGCACCCCATACGCTGCGGGGTCCAACGAGCAGTACTTC.

Note on this clone: At one end the junction does not follow the germline gene, possibly because of a read error. This chain uses TRBV7-3 with TRBJ1-1; TRBD1 matches 7 bases. CDR1 is SGHTA and CDR2 is FQGTGA in the germline V gene. The CDR3 is made up of 16 amino acids. CDR3 sequence reads: CASSLYGDSPLSESFF. The CDR3 DNA reads as TGTGCCAGCAGCTTATATGGGGACAGCCCTTTGTCTGAATCTTTCTTT.

The V gene is TRBV7-8, the J gene TRBJ2-7; 8 bases match TRBD1. The J segment lost 2 bases and the V segment lost 7 bases, leaving 13 bases of the junction unmatched. CDR3 length equals 16 residues. Per the germline V gene, CDR1 is SGHVS and CDR2 is FQNEAQ. DNA for the CDR3: TGTGCCAGCACCCCGAGGACGGCAGGGGGCCCCTACGAGCAGTACTTC. Translating it yields CASTPRTAGGPYEQYF.

This clone turned up a few times. The junction departs from the called germline gene at one end, perhaps through a read error. The genes are TRBV7-9 and TRBJ2-5; D unclear. The CDR3 has 16 amino acids. Looked up from germline, CDR1 is SEHNR and CDR2 is FQNEAQ (reference sequence). The CDR3, as DNA: TGTGCCAGCAGCTTAGAGAGGTCACTACTCCAAGAGACCCTGTACTTC. As protein: CASSLERSLLQETLYF.

There are a few counts of this clone. CDR3 sequence: CASSWTSGRPGEQFF. CDR3 DNA: TGTGCCAGCAGTTGGACTAGCGGGAGGCCAGGGGAGCAGTTCTTC. The J gene is TRBJ2-1, the V gene TRBV28, with TRBD2 identical over 14 bases. J lost 10 bases, V lost 4 bases, and 6 bases had no gene match. Looked up from germline, CDR1 is MDHEN and CDR2 is SYDVKM. This CDR3 has 15 amino acids.

This clone occurred many times. This sequence joins TRBV19 and TRBJ1-1, with 8 bases that match TRBD1. Germline V gene sequence: CDR1 LNHDA, CDR2 SQIVND (reference sequence). The CDR3 is made up of 14 amino acids. Unmatched junction bases numbered 2, after V lost 4 bases and J lost 1 base. The CDR3 reads CASSNTGGNTEAFF. DNA for the CDR3: TGTGCCAGTAGTAATACAGGGGGGAACACTGAAGCTTTCTTT.

The rearrangement joins TRBV11-2 to TRBJ1-6, with 8 nucleotides matching TRBD1. Germline loops: CDR1 SGHAT, CDR2 FQNNGV. Trimming at V came to 0 bases and at J to 5 bases, leaving 6 bases not matched to a gene. The CDR3 has 17 amino acids. In nucleotides, the CDR3 is TGTGCCAGCAGCTTAGAAACAGGGGGGACTAATAATTCACCCCTCCACTTT. This gives the protein CASSLETGGTNNSPLHF.

The chain carries TRBV7-2 and TRBJ2-1; tentatively, D is TRBD1 or TRBD2 (5 bases each). The CDR3 contains 14 residues. The V end was cut by 4 bases, the J end by 6 bases, with 13 bases between. Germline values: CDR1 SGHTA, CDR2 FQGNSA. The CDR3 DNA follows: TGTGCCAGCAGCTCGGGACCTTCAGTCAATGAGCAGTTCTTC. Translation: CASSSGPSVNEQFF.

This clone is labeled as medium-sized. V and J are TRBV30 and TRBJ2-7; tentative D call: TRBD1 (6 bases). This CDR3 has 12 amino acids. The V gene's germline CDR1 is GTSNPN and CDR2 SVGIG (reference sequence). Trimming took 2 bases from V and 4 from J, leaving 9 bases between them. CDR3 in amino acids: CAWSIRGYEQYF. Here the CDR3 DNA reads TGTGCCTGGAGTATTAGGGGGTACGAGCAGTACTTC.

This clone was detected only a few times. The chain uses TRBV28 and TRBJ2-1; D possibly matches TRBD1 or TRBD2 (5 bases each). The germline gives CDR1 MDHEN, CDR2 SYDVKM. This CDR3 region has 16 residues. V lost 5 bases and J lost 3, with 17 bases in between. Here the CDR3 reads CASSPMFWDLYNEQFF. The CDR3 coding sequence is TGTGCCAGCAGTCCAATGTTTTGGGACCTCTACAATGAGCAGTTCTTC.

The chain couples TRBV7-8 to TRBJ2-7; maybe TRBD2 (5 bases). Germline V gene lookup returns CDR1 SGHVS and CDR2 FQNEAQ. The ends were cut back, 0 bases at V and 5 bases at J, with 8 bases in the middle. This CDR3 spans 13 amino acids. The DNA of the CDR3 is TGTGCCAGCAGCTTAGCGGGGAGAAACGAGCAGTACTTC. This translates into CASSLAGRNEQYF. Complete variable domain (other parts from reference TRBV7-8 and TRBJ2-7): GAGVSQSPRYKVAKRGQDVALRCDPISGHVSLFWYQQALGQGPEFLTYFQNEAQLDKSGLPSDRFFAERPEGSVSTLKIQRTQQEDSAVYLCASSLAGRNEQYFGPGTRLTVT.

The V and J genes are TRBV18 and TRBJ1-1; D gene unclear. Trimming removed 6 bases at V and 1 base at J, with 3 bases between. Germline V lookup: CDR1 KGHSH, CDR2 LQKENI. The CDR3 is 11 residues long. The CDR3, as DNA: TGTGCCAGCTCTCAGAACACTGAAGCTTTCTTT. This encodes CASSQNTEAFF.

This clone was counted between two and nine times. The chain uses TRBV2 and TRBJ1-2, with 7 bases identical to TRBD1. Unmatched junction bases numbered 6, after V lost 8 bases and J lost 0 bases. CDR3 length equals 14 residues. CDR1 and CDR2 (germline): SNHLY, FYNNEI. DNA for the CDR3: TGTGCCAGCCGATACAGGGGAGCTAACTATGGCTACACCTTC. It is translated as CASRYRGANYGYTF.

This clone came up a few times. V gene TRBV6-1 combines with J gene TRBJ2-1; D is perhaps TRBD1 (6 bases). Germline loops: CDR1 MNHNS, CDR2 SASEGT. V lost 6 bases to trimming and J lost 8 bases, with 14 bases between them. The CDR3 covers 13 residues. CDR3 in amino acids: CASRPDGGDEQFF. The CDR3 coding sequence is TGTGCCAGCAGACCTGATGGGGGCGATGAGCAGTTCTTC.

This clone was seen ten or more times. CDR3 nucleotides: TGCAGTGCTAGTTTGGTGTTTGGGACCCAGTACTTC. Amino acids: CSASLVFGTQYF. This sequence joins TRBV20-1 and TRBJ2-5, with no clear D. This CDR3 has 12 amino acids. Germline CDR1 is DFQATT and CDR2 is SNEGSKA (reference sequence). Trimming stripped 3 bases from V and 7 bases from J, with 12 bases between.

By share, this clone counts as medium-sized (0.01 to 0.1%). V and J are TRBV20-1 and TRBJ2-7; the match to TRBD1 covers 10 bases. The germline gives CDR1 DFQATT, CDR2 SNEGSKA (reference sequence). The CDR3 is 15 residues long. Trimming took 6 bases from V and 0 from J; bases not matched to a gene: 8. CDR3: CSAGPGQGSSYEQYF. The CDR3 DNA reads TGCAGTGCCGGGCCGGGACAGGGGTCCTCCTACGAGCAGTACTTC.

By share, this clone counts as medium-sized. V is TRBV30 and J is TRBJ1-1; TRBD1 is a possible D gene (6 bases). Germline V lookup: CDR1 GTSNPN, CDR2 SVGIG (reference sequence). The length of the CDR3 is 16 residues. V was clipped by 4 bases and J by 2 bases, with 20 bases between them. Here the CDR3 DNA reads TGTGCCTGGACCAATCGGGGCAGGGGCTACAACACTGAAGCTTTCTTT. Translated, it gives CAWTNRGRGYNTEAFF.

This chain links TRBV20-1 with TRBJ2-2, with 7 bases fitting TRBD2. CDR1 is DFQATT, CDR2 SNEGSKA, per germline (reference sequence). J lost 10 bases, V lost 3 bases, and 8 bases had no gene match. The CDR3 has 13 amino acids. In nucleotides, the CDR3 is TGCAGTGCTAGCGCTAGCGGCACCTTGGAGCTGTTTTTT. Protein sequence: CSASASGTLELFF.

This chain uses TRBV20-1 with TRBJ1-6; possible D gene TRBD1, 6 bases. Trimming pared 0 bases from V and 4 bases from J, leaving 13 bases between. Germline CDR1 DFQATT, CDR2 SNEGSKA (reference sequence). The CDR3 has 16 amino acids. CDR3: CSARDRGGEYNSPLHF. The DNA of the CDR3 is TGCAGTGCTAGAGACAGGGGCGGGGAGTATAATTCACCCCTCCACTTT.

In regard to this clone: A read error may produce the germline difference seen at one junction end. The J gene is TRBJ2-7, the V gene TRBV20-1, with TRBD2 as a possible D gene (6 bases). CDR1 and CDR2 (germline): DFQATT, SNEGSKA (reference sequence). The CDR3 length is 14 residues. The CDR3 DNA reads as TGCGGTGCTAGCGACAGCGGGCTCTCCTACGAGCAGTACTTC. Translating it yields CGASDSGLSYEQYF.

This clone was seen repeatedly, ten times or more. This rearrangement joins TRBV12-3 or TRBV12-4 to TRBJ2-3, with TRBD2 identical over 9 bases. The CDR3 spans 14 residues. J was trimmed by 5 bases and V by 3 bases; bases with no gene match: 3. CDR3 region: CASSFGGRGDTQYF. CDR3 DNA: TGTGCCAGCAGTTTCGGCGGGAGGGGAGATACGCAGTATTTT.

Comments on this clone: The junction differs from germline at one of its ends, possibly a read error. The chain is built from TRBV5-1 and TRBJ2-6; possible D gene TRBD1, 5 bases. CDR3 length: 16 residues. Looked up from germline, CDR1 is SGHRS and CDR2 is YFSETQ. Written as DNA, the CDR3 is TGCGCCAGCAGCCCCGCAGTTAACTCTGGGGCCAACGTCGTGACTTTC. This codes for CASSPAVNSGANVVTF. Complete variable domain (other parts from reference TRBV5-1 and TRBJ2-6): KAGVTQTPRYLIKTRGQQVTLSCSPISGHRSVSWYQQTPGQGLQFLFEYFSETQRNKGNFPGRFSGRQFSNSRSEMNVSTLELGDSALYLCASSPAVNSGANVVTFGAGSRLTVL.

This clone was observed at least ten times. The chain employs TRBV11-3 and TRBJ2-2; the match to TRBD1 covers 10 bases. This CDR3 region has 14 residues. Germline V gives CDR1 SGHNT, CDR2 YENEEA. Trimming at V came to 5 bases and at J to 7 bases, leaving 4 bases not matched to a gene. CDR3 sequence reads: CASSGDRGNGELFF. DNA of the CDR3: TGTGCCAGCAGCGGGGACAGGGGTAACGGGGAGCTGTTTTTT.

Many counts were recorded for this clone. The final CDR3 position lacks the conserved phenylalanine or tryptophan, pointing to a likely read error. The DNA is left out, because the CDR3 cannot be placed on it with certainty; the CDR3 is given as TCRdb lists it. This chain links TRBV12-3 or TRBV12-4 with TRBJ1-1. The CDR3 spans 12 amino acids, including both terminal residues. The CDR3 loop is CASSSPPGTPFL.

In its sample, this clone was seen many times. CDR3 sequence (DNA): TGCAGCGTTGAAGACCCGCGACTAGCTCCCCATGAGCAGTTCTTC. It translates to CSVEDPRLAPHEQFF. J is TRBJ2-1 and V is TRBV29-1; 7 nucleotides align to TRBD2. The germline gives CDR1 SQVTM, CDR2 ANQGSEA. Losses at the gene ends were 0 bases for V and 8 bases for J; bases not matched to a gene: 10. The CDR3 covers 15 residues.

This clone has just a few counts. Relative to the germline gene, one junction end is altered; a read error may explain this. This chain connects TRBV6-6 to TRBJ1-6; TRBD1 might be the D (5 bases). The germline gives CDR1 MNHNY, CDR2 SVGAGI (reference sequence). The CDR3 is 14 residues long. CDR3 sequence: CANSYLDRNSPLHF. In nucleotides, the CDR3 is TGTGCCAACAGTTACTTAGACAGAAATTCACCCCTCCACTTT.